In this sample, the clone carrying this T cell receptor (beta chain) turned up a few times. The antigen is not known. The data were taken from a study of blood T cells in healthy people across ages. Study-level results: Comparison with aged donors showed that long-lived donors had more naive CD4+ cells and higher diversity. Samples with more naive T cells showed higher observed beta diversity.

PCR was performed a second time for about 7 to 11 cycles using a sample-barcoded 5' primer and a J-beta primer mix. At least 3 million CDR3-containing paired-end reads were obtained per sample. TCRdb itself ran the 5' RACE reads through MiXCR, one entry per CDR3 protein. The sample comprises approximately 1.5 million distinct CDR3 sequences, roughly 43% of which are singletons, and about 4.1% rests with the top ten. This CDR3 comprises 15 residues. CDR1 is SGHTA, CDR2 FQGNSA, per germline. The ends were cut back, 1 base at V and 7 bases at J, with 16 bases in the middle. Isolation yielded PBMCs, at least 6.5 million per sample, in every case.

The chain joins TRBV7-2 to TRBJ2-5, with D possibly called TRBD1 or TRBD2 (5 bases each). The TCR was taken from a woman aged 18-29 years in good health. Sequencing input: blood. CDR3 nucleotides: TGTGCCAGCAGCTTAGGGGACGTTTCGAGCGGGACCCAGTACTTC. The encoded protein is CASSLGDVSSGTQYF.